The next 10 T cell receptor beta chains were all read from a single sample in a study of blood T cell repertoires in COVID-19. Data came from immunoSEQ multiplex PCR; TCRdb stores just in-frame clones and leaves some out. The data contain 72,000 or so clones, about three quarters of them singletons. The sample comprised peripheral blood. The origin of the receptors is a human donor in a cohort sampled during active COVID-19.

The CDR3 protein is CASSRGGTANEKLFF. The DNA of the CDR3 is TGTGCCAGCAGCAGGGGTGGGACGGCTAATGAAAAACTGTTTTTT. V gene TRBV6-5 combines with J gene TRBJ1-4; tentatively, D is TRBD1 (6 bases). Trimming took off 6 bases at V and 3 bases at J, with 14 bases between the two ends. The CDR3 runs 15 residues. Germline-derived CDR1 and CDR2 are MNHEY and SVGAGI.

The rearrangement links TRBV3-1 (or the pseudogene TRBV3-2) to TRBJ2-7; TRBD2 aligns across 16 bases. The CDR3 has 19 amino acids. The ends lost 4 bases at V and 2 bases at J; junction bases unmatched: 11. Germline CDR1 and CDR2: LGHDT and YNNKEL (reference sequence). The CDR3 spells CASSLLRGTSGREAYEQYF. The DNA for the CDR3 is TGTGCCAGCAGCCTTCTCCGAGGGACTAGCGGGAGGGAGGCCTACGAGCAGTACTTC.

The chain uses TRBV7-2 and TRBJ2-5; 9 bases match TRBD2. The CDR3 covers 14 residues. V lost 2 bases to trimming and J lost 3 bases; unmatched junction nucleotides: 1. Germline V lookup: CDR1 SGHTA, CDR2 FQGNSA. CDR3 sequence: CASSLLAGEETQYF. In DNA, the CDR3 is TGTGCCAGCAGCTTATTAGCGGGAGAAGAGACCCAGTACTTC.

This clone has a handful of counts. The V and J genes are TRBV4-2 and TRBJ2-1; TRBD2 matches 9 bases. Germline V lookup: CDR1 LGHNA, CDR2 YNFKEQ. V was clipped by 8 bases and J by 4 bases; unmatched bases: 12. The CDR3 spans 16 residues. The DNA for the CDR3 is TGTGCCAGCCGTGACTCGAGCGGGAGGCCGTACAATGAGCAGTTCTTC. This codes for CASRDSSGRPYNEQFF.

The chain has TRBV5-1 and TRBJ2-2; no clear D gene. Germline V gene lookup returns CDR1 SGHRS and CDR2 YFSETQ. The CDR3 is made up of 16 amino acids. Deletions cut 0 bases from V and 0 bases from J, with 9 bases between. The CDR3 loop reads CASSLGLTANTGELFF. The CDR3 bases are TGCGCCAGCAGCTTGGGTCTTACTGCGAACACCGGGGAGCTGTTTTTT.

This chain joins TRBV4-2 and TRBJ1-1, with D hard to call. Looked up from germline, CDR1 is LGHNA and CDR2 is YNFKEQ. V lost 4 bases and J 0 bases, leaving 6 bases between the germline ends. The CDR3 totals 13 residues. The CDR3 is CASSPGVNTEAFF. The CDR3 DNA follows: TGTGCCAGCAGCCCCGGGGTGAACACTGAAGCTTTCTTT.

The CDR3 here is CASSIGVDGGRQAFF. As DNA, the CDR3 is TGTGCCAGTAGTATCGGCGTGGATGGAGGGAGGCAAGCTTTCTTT. V is TRBV19 and J is TRBJ1-1, with D hard to call. CDR1 is LNHDA and CDR2 is SQIVND in the germline V gene (reference sequence). Deletions cut 3 bases from V and 9 bases from J, with 20 bases between. This CDR3 comprises 15 residues.

In this sample, this clone turned up a few times. V is TRBV28 and J is TRBJ1-2, with TRBD1 identical over 8 bases. The junction had 5 bases not matched to a gene; V was cut back by 6 bases and J by 5 bases. CDR3 size: 13 residues. From germline, CDR1 is MDHEN and CDR2 SYDVKM. The CDR3 DNA reads as TGTGCCAGCAGATTTGGACAGGGTTATGGCTACACCTTC. This sequence encodes CASRFGQGYGYTF.

This sequence joins TRBV15 and TRBJ1-5; D unresolved. Looked up from germline, CDR1 is LNHNV and CDR2 is YYDKDF (reference sequence). Trimming pared 0 bases from V and 0 bases from J, leaving 9 bases between. There are 16 residues in the CDR3. This CDR3 reads CATSRDPVYSNQPQHF. The CDR3 DNA follows: TGTGCCACCAGCAGAGACCCGGTATATAGCAATCAGCCCCAGCATTTT.

The chain combines TRBV27 with TRBJ2-6; D remains ambiguous. V was trimmed by 3 bases and J by 4 bases, leaving 4 bases between them. Germline lookup yields CDR1 MNHEY and CDR2 SMNVEV (reference sequence). The CDR3 runs 13 residues. The DNA for the CDR3 is TGTGCCAGCAGTTTCTCCGGGGCCAACGTCCTGACTTTC. Its translation is CASSFSGANVLTF.